These 15 T cell receptor beta chains came from one sample sequenced in a study of regulatory T cells in long-lasting Graves disease. Both iRepertoire HTBI primers and Arm-PCR of CDR3 regions were used to build the TCR beta libraries. TCRdb processed the multiplex PCR reads anew with MiXCR; each CDR3 protein has one entry. There are around 450,000 distinct CDR3 sequences in the sample; more than 13% occur only once, and around 17% lies in the top ten. Time point of the sample: newly diagnosed GD, antithyroid drugs for less than 3 months. Making the TCR library involved RNA that had been extracted from PBMCs. These same data were also listed under a study on T cells in Graves' hyperthyroidism and ophthalmopathy.

This specimen was peripheral blood mononuclear cells (PBMCs), taken at new diagnosis, from a patient treated with antithyroid drugs. All receptors come from a woman in her twenties or thirties with Graves disease.

The table lists this clonotype with many counts. This chain links TRBV7-6 with TRBJ2-3, with 7 bases aligning to TRBD1. The CDR3 sequence is 19 residues long. With 4 bases clipped from V and 3 bases from J, the junction kept 19 bases outside the gene matches. Germline-derived CDR1 and CDR2 are SGHVS and FNYEAQ. CDR3 nucleotide sequence: TGTGCCAGCAGCTCGTTCCGGGACAGCAAGGCTTACAGGACAGATACGCAGTATTTT. Translated, it gives CASSSFRDSKAYRTDTQYF.

This clonotype was detected many times. The chain carries TRBV28 and TRBJ1-2, with 7 bases lining up with TRBD1. The germline gives CDR1 MDHEN, CDR2 SYDVKM. The junction had 14 bases not matched to a gene; V was cut back by 5 bases and J by 2 bases. The CDR3 runs 17 residues. CDR3 DNA: TGTGCCAGCAGTCGACCCAACTTGGACAGGAGAAACTATGGCTACACCTTC. Translating it yields CASSRPNLDRRNYGYTF.

In this sample, this clonotype turned up many times. The chain employs TRBV12-3 or TRBV12-4 and TRBJ1-5; D gene unclear. V was clipped by 9 bases and J by 0 bases, with 15 bases between them. This CDR3 has 15 amino acids. CDR3: CASAPGVYSNQPQHF. For the CDR3, the DNA is TGTGCCAGTGCACCGGGAGTATATAGCAATCAGCCCCAGCATTTT.

The sample holds many counts of this clonotype. This chain joins TRBV2 and TRBJ1-1; D might be TRBD1 (5 bases). Germline values: CDR1 SNHLY, CDR2 FYNNEI. Trimming stripped 2 bases from V and 0 bases from J, with 13 bases between. The CDR3 extends over 16 amino acids. The CDR3 here is CASSEPNWGMNTEAFF. In DNA, the CDR3 is TGTGCCAGCAGTGAACCTAACTGGGGCATGAACACTGAAGCTTTCTTT.

The CDR3 nucleotides are TGTGCCAGCAGCCCGAACCAGAACCCTTCGAACACCGGGGAGCTGTTTTTT. This translates into CASSPNQNPSNTGELFF. The V call is TRBV7-9, the J call TRBJ2-2; no firm D call. CDR1 and CDR2 from the germline V gene are SEHNR and FQNEAQ (reference sequence). CDR3 size: 17 residues. Trimming cost V 5 bases and J 0 bases, with 16 bases left between them.

This clonotype was recorded many times. The chain recombines TRBV7-8 with TRBJ1-5; D is uncertain. The CDR3 runs 15 residues. V lost 1 base and J lost 0, with 7 bases in between. CDR1 is SGHVS, CDR2 FQNEAQ, per germline. The CDR3 sequence is CASSLDGNSNQPQHF. DNA for the CDR3: TGTGCCAGCAGCTTAGACGGGAATAGCAATCAGCCCCAGCATTTT.

The table lists this clonotype with many counts. The chain couples TRBV4-1 to TRBJ2-3; D may be TRBD1 or TRBD2 (5 bases each). Germline CDR1 is MGHRA and CDR2 is YSYEKL. V lost 1 base and J lost 3, with 17 bases in between. The CDR3 is made up of 17 amino acids. The CDR3 loop reads CASSQVFGTTQTDTQYF. DNA of the CDR3: TGCGCCAGCAGCCAAGTTTTCGGGACGACACAGACAGATACGCAGTATTTT.

This clonotype has a count of ten or more. The J gene is TRBJ2-1, the V gene TRBV4-1; TRBD1 aligns across 10 bases. V lost 4 bases to trimming and J lost 8 bases; unmatched junction nucleotides: 5. CDR1 is MGHRA, CDR2 YSYEKL, per germline. The CDR3 has 14 amino acids. CDR3 region: CASSPRQGAYEQFF. CDR3 bases: TGCGCCAGCAGCCCGCGACAGGGGGCCTATGAGCAGTTCTTC.

This clonotype was detected many times. V is TRBV30 and J is TRBJ2-5; D is unclear. Germline assignment: CDR1 GTSNPN and CDR2 SVGIG (reference sequence). There are 13 residues in the CDR3. The V end was cut by 3 bases, the J end by 9 bases, with 17 bases between. CDR3 sequence: CAWSASPRVSQYF. The CDR3 coding sequence is TGTGCCTGGAGCGCCAGCCCAAGGGTCTCCCAGTACTTC.

In its sample, this clonotype was seen many times. The gene calls are TRBV2 and TRBJ2-3; D ambiguous. The germline gives CDR1 SNHLY, CDR2 FYNNEI. V dropped 1 base and J dropped 3 bases, with 8 bases sitting between them. CDR3 size: 14 residues. The CDR3 nucleotides are TGTGCCAGCAGTGAAGGGAGTCGTACAGATACGCAGTATTTT. This gives the protein CASSEGSRTDTQYF.

The chain uses TRBV20-1 and TRBJ1-6; D gene uncertain. The CDR3 contains 11 residues. V shed 6 bases and J shed 15 bases, with 15 bases lying between them. Germline V gene data show CDR1 as DFQATT and CDR2 as SNEGSKA (reference sequence). The CDR3 is CSAREPRGLHF. Here the CDR3 DNA reads TGCAGTGCGAGGGAACCCCGGGGCCTCCACTTT.

This clonotype was seen at least ten times. This chain connects TRBV28 to TRBJ2-5; TRBD1 matches 12 bases. CDR1 and CDR2 (germline): MDHEN, SYDVKM. Unmatched junction bases numbered 9, after V lost 5 bases and J lost 5 bases. The CDR3 contains 16 residues. CDR3 coding DNA: TGTGCCAGCAGTCCAACCGGGACAGGGGGCTGGGAGACCCAGTACTTC. This sequence encodes CASSPTGTGGWETQYF.

This chain links TRBV19 with TRBJ1-1; TRBD1 might be the D (5 bases). CDR1 and CDR2 (germline): LNHDA, SQIVND (reference sequence). With 6 bases removed from V and 4 bases from J, the gap between germline ends came to 18 bases. This CDR3 is built from 15 residues. The CDR3 sequence: CASSRPQGFSTEAFF. CDR3 DNA: TGTGCCAGTAGCAGACCCCAGGGTTTCAGCACTGAAGCTTTCTTT.

The table lists this clonotype with a few counts. This rearrangement joins TRBV6-2 or TRBV6-3 to TRBJ1-2; tentatively, D is TRBD1 (5 bases). V dropped 4 bases and J dropped 8 bases, with 17 bases sitting between them. Germline CDR1 reads MNHEY; CDR2 reads SVGEGT. The CDR3 contains 14 residues. Here the CDR3 reads CASSSSGSSGGYTF. In nucleotides, the CDR3 is TGTGCCAGCAGTTCATCAGGGTCAAGTGGGGGCTACACCTTC.

Comment on this clonotype: A much larger clonotype is one base distant, so this may be a read error. This chain uses TRBV3-1 with TRBJ2-3, with D uncertain. Matching the DNA end better, TRBJ2-7 makes the J call doubtful. Germline CDR1 and CDR2: LGHDT and YNNKEL (reference sequence). The length of the CDR3 is 15 residues. CDR3 protein: CASSQLASLSHEQYF. Here the CDR3 DNA reads TGTGCCAGCAGCCAACTGGCGAGTTTGTCACACGAGCAGTACTTC.